This T cell receptor (beta chain) was identified in a study of blood T cell repertoires in COVID-19. Study-level information: COVID-19 samples, acute and convalescent, were from the United States, Italy and Spain. PBMCs, B-cell-depleted T cells, or T cells were the source of the cDNA or gDNA that made up the material.

Methods used by the authors: Reference gene primers were amplified, and this amplification served to estimate nucleated cell counts. The protocol was immunoSEQ multiplex PCR, while the TCRdb copy is restricted to in-frame clones and leaves out a portion. The D gene and trimming were derived from the DNA, and the V and J assignments and clone size from that table. The table includes more than 85,000 clones, 70% to 90% detected once. Per germline, CDR1 LNHDA and CDR2 SQIVND (reference sequence). The V segment lost 3 bases and the J segment 7 bases; nucleotides outside the gene matches: 15. The CDR3 sequence is 18 residues long.

The chain carries TRBV19 and TRBJ2-7, with 13 bases aligning to TRBD2. This receptor was obtained from a woman aged 55-69 years with acute or convalescent COVID-19. Sequenced sample: peripheral blood. The DNA of the CDR3 is TGTGCCAGTAGTATCCCCCAGGCCGGGACTAGCGGGGCTGGGGAGCAGTACTTC. This gives the protein CASSIPQAGTSGAGEQYF.